This section outlines one TCR beta chain sequence together with its context. Antigen: not known. This record belongs to a study of persistence of HIV-infected CD4 T cells. There are 16 residues in the CDR3. The junction had 11 bases not matched to a gene; V was cut back by 0 bases and J by 6 bases. Germline CDR1 LGHNA, CDR2 YSLEER. An overlapping HIV-1 Gag peptide pool stimulated these cells at roughly 1 ug/peptide/mL. CD40L-negative CD69-negative CD45RO-high memory CD4+ T cells were sorted as populations depleted of antigen-responding cells. A roughly 18-hour stimulation of CD8-depleted PBMCs used anti-CD28/CD49d costimulation, CD40-blocking antibody and enfuvirtide. This was the immunoSEQ version 4 assay in survey mode. Sequenced by immunoSEQ multiplex PCR; TCRdb stores in-frame clones only, minus some. The data show over 40,000 clones, approximately 78% seen once. Study-wide results and limits: CMV- and Gag-responding cells had lower TCRbeta richness than CD3/CD28-responding cells. Proviral oligoclonality tracked with TCR oligoclonality within the same sorted cells. Antigen-responding cells were enriched for degenerate expanded CDR3beta sequences.

This TCR derives from an adult man with HIV who was CMV-seropositive. The sample consisted of CD4+ T cells sorted from PBMCs after 18-hour stimulation, taken from a patient who received antiretroviral therapy. This chain connects TRBV4-3 to TRBJ2-7, with TRBD2 identical over 7 bases. For the CDR3, the DNA is TGCGCCAGCAGCCAAGAGGGGGGGACCGGGATCAGCGAGCAGTACTTC. This sequence encodes CASSQEGGTGISEQYF.